The rows below give T cell receptor beta chains drawn from one sample of a study of long-term antiretroviral therapy in people with HIV. This table comes from immunoSEQ multiplex PCR, and its TCRdb copy is limited to in-frame clones, with some not included. The table lists about 16,000 clones, 88% of them singletons. This specimen was unsorted PBMCs, taken 0.7 years before starting antiretroviral therapy. The receptors stem from a man aged 45 to 65 with HIV. Each CDR3 is given with its conserved first and last residue. D genes are given only for firm matches. Clone size appears in some rows only: once, few, many, or a class for an expanded clone.

V gene	clone size	D gene	CDR3 length	J gene	CDR3 protein	CDR3 DNA
TRBV7-9	.	.	11	TRBJ2-1	CASSLTIWQFF	TGTGCCAGCAGCTTGACCATCTGGCAGTTCTTC
TRBV6-5	.	.	14	TRBJ2-1	CASEPRGLESEQFF	TGTGCCAGCGAACCCCGGGGGCTAGAAAGTGAGCAGTTCTTC
TRBV9	.	.	14	TRBJ2-1	CASSFGSSYNEQFF	TGTGCCAGCAGCTTCGGGAGCTCCTACAATGAGCAGTTCTTC
TRBV4-1	.	.	15	TRBJ2-7	CASSLDSNLGYEQYF	TGCGCCAGCAGCCTGGACTCCAACCTGGGCTACGAGCAGTACTTC
TRBV2	once	.	12	TRBJ2-3	CATDPGTDTQYF	TGTGCCACTGATCCCGGGACAGATACGCAGTATTTT
TRBV11-2	.	.	15	TRBJ2-7	CASSPRPSGGYEQYF	TGTGCCAGCAGCCCCCGGCCATCAGGGGGGTACGAGCAGTACTTC
TRBV5-4	.	.	14	TRBJ1-1	CASSLGGTNTEAFF	TGTGCCAGCAGCTTGGGGGGGACGAACACTGAAGCTTTCTTT
TRBV18	.	TRBD2	14	TRBJ2-7	CASSPTSGAQEQYF	TGTGCCAGCTCACCGACTAGCGGAGCTCAAGAGCAGTACTTC
TRBV18	.	TRBD2	17	TRBJ2-5	CASSPIRSGGPSETQYF	TGTGCCAGCTCACCGATTCGCTCGGGAGGGCCGTCAGAGACCCAGTACTTC
TRBV4-1	few	TRBD1	16	TRBJ1-3	CASSQDWTGEANTIYF	TGCGCCAGCAGCCAAGATTGGACAGGGGAGGCAAACACCATATATTTT
TRBV7-9	few	.	13	TRBJ1-2	CASSLYQGGGYTF	TGTGCCAGCAGCTTATATCAGGGTGGCGGCTACACCTTC
TRBV5-1	once	TRBD1	14	TRBJ2-5	CASSWAGTEETQYF	TGCGCCAGCAGCTGGGCAGGGACAGAAGAGACCCAGTACTTC
TRBV25-1	once	TRBD1	15	TRBJ2-1	CASSALRTGGSEQFF	TGTGCCAGCAGTGCATTACGGACAGGGGGATCTGAGCAGTTCTTC
TRBV28	once	.	15	TRBJ1-2	CASSLDPAARWGYTF	TGTGCCAGCAGTTTAGACCCCGCGGCTCGTTGGGGCTACACCTTC
TRBV12-5	.	TRBD1	16	TRBJ2-5	CASGSGQGIPLETQYF	TGTGCTAGTGGTTCGGGACAGGGAATTCCACTAGAGACCCAGTACTTC
TRBV19	.	.	15	TRBJ2-7	CASSIVSSAADEQYF	TGTGCCAGTAGTATAGTCTCTTCAGCGGCGGACGAGCAGTACTTC
TRBV6-6	.	TRBD2	11	TRBJ2-1	CASKGLAGEFF	TGTGCCAGCAAGGGACTAGCAGGGGAGTTCTTC
TRBV7-3	.	TRBD1	17	TRBJ1-5	CASSFAAFAGGWQPQHF	TGTGCCAGCAGCTTCGCCGCATTCGCAGGGGGCTGGCAGCCCCAGCATTTT
TRBV5-6	.	TRBD2	14	TRBJ2-1	CATGRSGSYNEQFF	TGTGCCACGGGGAGGAGCGGGAGTTACAATGAGCAGTTCTTC
TRBV7-9	.	.	14	TRBJ2-7	CASSLDRGNYEQYF	TGTGCCAGCAGCTTAGACCGGGGGAACTACGAGCAGTACTTC
TRBV5-6	.	.	14	TRBJ2-7	CASSRGWESYEQYF	TGTGCCAGCAGTCGGGGTTGGGAGTCCTACGAGCAGTACTTC
TRBV5-1	.	TRBD2	17	TRBJ2-5	CASSLSGGAGGQETQYF	TGCGCCAGCAGCCTGTCCGGGGGAGCGGGGGGACAAGAGACCCAGTACTTC
TRBV18	.	TRBD2	16	TRBJ2-7	CASSPLLIGGAQEQYF	TGTGCCAGCTCACCTCTCTTAATCGGGGGGGCACAAGAGCAGTACTTC
TRBV7-2	.	.	15	TRBJ2-5	CASSLNKGGGETQYF	TGTGCCAGCAGCTTAAATAAGGGAGGGGGAGAGACCCAGTACTTC
TRBV5-6	.	.	14	TRBJ2-5	CASSLRQVLETQYF	TGTGCCAGCAGCTTAAGACAGGTTCTGGAGACCCAGTACTTC
TRBV18	.	.	14	TRBJ2-7	CASSPMTGSYEQYF	TGTGCCAGCTCACCAATGACAGGATCCTACGAGCAGTACTTC
TRBV2	.	.	14	TRBJ2-2	CASSDGRGTGELFF	TGTGCCAGCAGTGACGGACGCGGGACCGGGGAGCTGTTTTTT
TRBV5-4	.	TRBD2	16	TRBJ2-5	CASSLGQREGGETQYF	TGTGCCAGCAGCTTGGGGCAGCGAGAGGGAGGGGAGACCCAGTACTTC
TRBV5-1	.	TRBD2	15	TRBJ2-7	CASSLAGGPINEQYF	TGCGCCAGCAGCTTGGCGGGAGGGCCTATCAACGAGCAGTACTTC
TRBV2	.	TRBD2	12	TRBJ2-7	CARPGGAYEQYF	TGTGCCCGCCCGGGGGGGGCTTACGAGCAGTACTTC
TRBV29-1	.	.	12	TRBJ2-1	CSVEASYNEQFF	TGCAGCGTTGAAGCTTCCTACAATGAGCAGTTCTTC
TRBV7-9	.	.	16	TRBJ2-7	CASSGTGEQAPYEQYF	TGTGCCAGCAGCGGTACCGGGGAACAGGCCCCCTACGAGCAGTACTTC
TRBV10-3	.	.	14	TRBJ1-1	CAIRGRGQDTEAFF	TGTGCCATAAGAGGGCGGGGCCAGGACACTGAAGCTTTCTTT
TRBV5-4	.	.	16	TRBJ2-2	CASRNLGGATDGELFF	TGTGCCAGCAGGAATTTGGGGGGAGCGACTGACGGGGAGCTGTTTTTT
TRBV7-9	few	TRBD1	15	TRBJ1-5	CASSPGTGENQPQHF	TGTGCCAGCAGCCCGGGGACAGGGGAAAATCAGCCCCAGCATTTT
TRBV27	.	TRBD1	14	TRBJ1-1	CASSARTGTTEAFF	TGTGCCAGCAGTGCAAGGACAGGGACCACTGAAGCTTTCTTT
TRBV7-8	.	TRBD2	14	TRBJ2-7	CASSWTSGGYEQYF	TGTGCCAGCAGCTGGACTAGCGGGGGATACGAGCAGTACTTC
TRBV7-2	.	TRBD2	14	TRBJ2-7	CASSPGGGRVVQYF	TGTGCCAGCAGCCCAGGTGGCGGGAGAGTCGTGCAGTACTTC
TRBV5-1	.	.	13	TRBJ1-1	CASSFGRNTEAFF	TGCGCCAGCAGCTTCGGACGGAACACTGAAGCTTTCTTT
TRBV9	.	TRBD2	15	TRBJ2-7	CASSILAGADYEQYF	TGTGCCAGCAGCATTTTAGCGGGGGCTGACTACGAGCAGTACTTC
TRBV23-1	.	.	16	TRBJ2-7	CASSHPTYTILYEQYF	TGCGCCAGCAGTCACCCGACCTACACCATCCTCTACGAGCAGTACTTC
TRBV6-6	.	.	14	TRBJ2-7	CASSVGGRPYEQYF	TGTGCCAGCTCGGTGGGTGGCAGGCCCTACGAGCAGTACTTC
TRBV30	.	.	12	TRBJ2-1	CAWSAGFYEQFF	TGTGCCTGGAGTGCGGGTTTCTATGAGCAGTTCTTC
TRBV5-1	.	TRBD1	13	TRBJ1-4	CASSAGGFEKLFF	TGCGCCAGCAGCGCAGGGGGTTTTGAAAAACTGTTTTTT
TRBV19	.	.	14	TRBJ1-4	CASRRQSVNEKLFF	TGTGCCAGCAGAAGACAGTCGGTTAATGAAAAACTGTTTTTT
TRBV2	.	.	14	TRBJ1-6	CASSGEVIGSPLHF	TGTGCCAGCAGTGGAGAGGTTATCGGTTCACCCCTCCACTTT